What follows are 18 T cell receptor beta chains derived from one specimen sequenced in a study of shared clonotypes between healthy human individuals. The repertoire was sequenced with immunoSEQ multiplex PCR; TCRdb's copy has only in-frame clones and lacks some. Among fewer than 700,000 clones listed, roughly 95% were seen once. CD45RO negativity and positive selection for CCR7 defined naive CD8 cells, a population that excluded terminally differentiated effector memory CD45RA+ cells. Material for sequencing was naive CD8+ T cells sorted from blood. The receptors shown here come from a woman between 25 and 40 years old in good health.

This clone was recorded once. V is TRBV9 and J is TRBJ2-6, with TRBD2 matching over 7 bases. This CDR3 contains 16 residues. The germline CDR1 and CDR2 sequences are SGDLS and YYNGEE. The trim removed 3 bases at V and 2 bases at J, leaving 5 bases unmatched. The CDR3 reads CASSASREAGANVLTF. The CDR3 DNA reads as TGTGCCAGCAGCGCCTCCCGGGAGGCTGGGGCCAACGTCCTGACTTTC. Full variable domain (missing parts from reference TRBV9 and TRBJ2-6): DSGVTQTPKHLITATGQRVTLRCSPRSGDLSVYWYQQSLDQGLQFLIQYYNGEERAKGNILERFSAQQFPDLHSELNLSSLELGDSALYFCASSASREAGANVLTFGAGSRLTVL.

V and J are TRBV5-8 and TRBJ2-7, with TRBD2 identical over 7 bases. The CDR3 runs 16 residues. CDR1 is SGHTS, CDR2 YDEGEE, per germline. The ends lost 4 bases at V and 0 bases at J; junction bases unmatched: 10. The CDR3 here is CASSSKGGKGSYEQYF. The CDR3 bases are TGTGCCAGCAGCAGTAAGGGAGGGAAGGGCTCCTACGAGCAGTACTTC.

This clone was detected only once. This chain links TRBV28 with TRBJ2-5; maybe TRBD2 (6 bases). Germline-derived CDR1 and CDR2 are MDHEN and SYDVKM. This CDR3 is 15 amino acids long. V gave up 6 bases and J gave up 2 bases, with 16 bases separating them. Here the CDR3 reads CASSNEAGLQETQYF. DNA of the CDR3: TGTGCCAGCAGCAATGAGGCGGGGCTACAAGAGACCCAGTACTTC.

The chain has TRBV5-4 and TRBJ2-6; 7 positions agree with TRBD1. CDR3 length equals 15 residues. Trimming removed 4 bases from V and 4 bases from J; junction bases left unmatched: 5. CDR1 and CDR2 (germline): SGHNT, YYREEE (reference sequence). The CDR3 region is CASSKTGVGANVLTF. In DNA form, the CDR3 reads TGTGCCAGCAGCAAAACAGGGGTCGGGGCCAACGTCCTGACTTTC. Complete variable domain (other parts from reference TRBV5-4 and TRBJ2-6): ETGVTQSPTHLIKTRGQQVTLRCSSQSGHNTVSWYQQALGQGPQFIFQYYREEENGRGNFPPRFSGLQFPNYSSELNVNALELDDSALYLCASSKTGVGANVLTFGAGSRLTVL.

This chain joins TRBV29-1 and TRBJ1-1; D unresolved. Trimming shortened V by 0 bases and J by 4 bases, and 6 bases separated the two germline ends. The CDR3 spans 12 residues. Germline V lookup: CDR1 SQVTM, CDR2 ANQGSEA. CDR3 protein: CSVEDQVTEAFF. The CDR3 nucleotides are TGCAGCGTTGAAGATCAGGTCACTGAAGCTTTCTTT.

This chain links TRBV7-3 with TRBJ1-5, with TRBD1 as a possible D gene (6 bases). Trimming pared 5 bases from V and 3 bases from J, leaving 20 bases between. Germline CDR1 SGHTA, CDR2 FQGTGA. The CDR3 is made up of 17 amino acids. The CDR3: CASSLNRQVPSNQPQHF. The CDR3 DNA sequence: TGTGCCAGCAGCCTCAACAGACAGGTCCCTTCCAATCAGCCCCAGCATTTT.

The chain combines TRBV7-8 with TRBJ2-3, with TRBD2 identical over 7 bases. Germline trimming cut 5 bases from V and 0 bases from J; bases unmatched to any gene: 8. The CDR3 covers 16 residues. Germline CDR1 reads SGHVS; CDR2 reads FQNEAQ. Here the CDR3 reads CASSGPSGASTDTQYF. The CDR3 nucleotides read TGTGCCAGCAGCGGTCCTAGCGGCGCTAGCACAGATACGCAGTATTTT.

This chain links TRBV6-1 with TRBJ1-2; TRBD1 matches at 7 bases. Trimming took 6 bases from V and 4 from J; bases not matched to a gene: 5. This CDR3 region has 13 residues. CDR1 and CDR2 (germline): MNHNS, SASEGT. The CDR3 bases are TGTGCCAGCAGCTACGACAGGGTCTATGGCTACACCTTC. This sequence encodes CASSYDRVYGYTF.

The chain has TRBV5-8 and TRBJ2-7; D tentatively reads TRBD1 or TRBD2 (5 bases each). CDR3 length: 14 residues. Germline V gene sequence: CDR1 SGHTS, CDR2 YDEGEE. The V gene lost 4 bases and the J gene lost 0 bases, with 11 bases spanning the gap. The CDR3 region is CASSPGTASYEQYF. The CDR3 DNA is TGTGCCAGCAGCCCGGGGACGGCCTCCTACGAGCAGTACTTC.

V is TRBV27 and J is TRBJ1-6; TRBD1 might be the D (5 bases). The CDR3 runs 15 residues. Trimming pared 5 bases from V and 9 bases from J, leaving 17 bases between. CDR1 and CDR2 (germline): MNHEY, SMNVEV (reference sequence). CDR3 sequence reads: CASSLVAQGGSPLHF. The CDR3 DNA reads as TGTGCCAGCAGTCTAGTGGCCCAGGGCGGTTCACCCCTCCACTTT.

This rearrangement joins TRBV28 to TRBJ1-5; TRBD1 matches at 8 bases. Germline V gene sequence: CDR1 MDHEN, CDR2 SYDVKM. J was trimmed by 5 bases and V by 4 bases; bases with no gene match: 16. The CDR3 consists of 18 residues. The CDR3 nucleotides are TGTGCCAGCAGTTCCCCCCTATACTTGGACAGGGCGGATCAGCCCCAGCATTTT. Its protein product is CASSSPLYLDRADQPQHF.

The V call is TRBV11-1, the J call TRBJ2-7, with D uncertain. The CDR3 sequence is 13 residues long. Trimming removed 5 bases from V and 3 bases from J, with 11 bases in between. Germline lookup yields CDR1 SGHAT and CDR2 FQDESV (reference sequence). CDR3 amino acids: CASSQVGSYEQYF. CDR3 sequence (DNA): TGTGCCAGCAGCCAGGTAGGCAGCTACGAGCAGTACTTC.

The rearrangement links TRBV27 to TRBJ2-7; D not certain. The CDR3 length is 13 residues. CDR1 and CDR2 from the germline V gene are MNHEY and SMNVEV (reference sequence). The V and J ends lost 2 bases and 7 bases respectively, with 12 bases between them. DNA for the CDR3: TGTGCCAGCAGTTTAGGTCCTCGGGCTGAGCAGTACTTC. Translated, it gives CASSLGPRAEQYF.

The V call is TRBV13, the J call TRBJ2-1; 10 nucleotides line up with TRBD1. The CDR3 spans 15 residues. The J segment lost 3 bases and the V segment lost 6 bases, leaving 5 bases of the junction unmatched. Germline CDR1 and CDR2: PRHDT and FYEKMQ (reference sequence). CDR3 DNA: TGTGCCAGCAGAAGACAGGGGGCCTTCTACAATGAGCAGTTCTTC. It specifies CASRRQGAFYNEQFF.

The genes are TRBV5-1 and TRBJ2-1, with TRBD1 as a possible D gene (5 bases). V was shortened by 1 base and J by 4 bases, with 15 bases between the two germline ends. The CDR3 spans 16 residues. Per the germline V gene, CDR1 is SGHRS and CDR2 is YFSETQ. In DNA form, the CDR3 reads TGCGCCAGCAGCTTGTCAGGGCAGAAATCATACAATGAGCAGTTCTTC. It encodes CASSLSGQKSYNEQFF. Using reference TRBV5-1 and TRBJ2-1 for the parts outside the CDR3, the full variable domain is KAGVTQTPRYLIKTRGQQVTLSCSPISGHRSVSWYQQTPGQGLQFLFEYFSETQRNKGNFPGRFSGRQFSNSRSEMNVSTLELGDSALYLCASSLSGQKSYNEQFFGPGTRLTVL.

This chain joins TRBV19 and TRBJ1-3, with D possibly TRBD1 on 6 matching bases. The germline V and J ends were trimmed by 7 bases and 2 bases, with 12 bases remaining between them. Germline-derived CDR1 and CDR2 are LNHDA and SQIVND (reference sequence). This CDR3 has 14 amino acids. CDR3 loop: CASIRTGPGNTIYF. CDR3 nucleotides: TGTGCCAGTATTCGAACAGGGCCTGGAAACACCATATATTTT.

V gene TRBV11-2 combines with J gene TRBJ1-4; unclear D gene. Trimming removed 4 bases at V and 10 bases at J, with 10 bases between. The V gene's germline CDR1 is SGHAT and CDR2 FQNNGV. This CDR3 has 12 amino acids. CDR3 bases: TGTGCCAGCAGCTCCTCTTCTCTAAAACTGTTTTTT. Its translation is CASSSSSLKLFF.

This clone came up once. The CDR3 here is CASTHAEAGANVLTF. In DNA, the CDR3 is TGTGCCAGCACTCACGCCGAAGCTGGGGCCAACGTCCTGACTTTC. The rearrangement links TRBV7-9 to TRBJ2-6; D is ambiguous. The CDR3 totals 15 residues. Germline assignment: CDR1 SEHNR and CDR2 FQNEAQ (reference sequence). Trimming took off 7 bases at V and 2 bases at J, with 12 bases between the two ends.